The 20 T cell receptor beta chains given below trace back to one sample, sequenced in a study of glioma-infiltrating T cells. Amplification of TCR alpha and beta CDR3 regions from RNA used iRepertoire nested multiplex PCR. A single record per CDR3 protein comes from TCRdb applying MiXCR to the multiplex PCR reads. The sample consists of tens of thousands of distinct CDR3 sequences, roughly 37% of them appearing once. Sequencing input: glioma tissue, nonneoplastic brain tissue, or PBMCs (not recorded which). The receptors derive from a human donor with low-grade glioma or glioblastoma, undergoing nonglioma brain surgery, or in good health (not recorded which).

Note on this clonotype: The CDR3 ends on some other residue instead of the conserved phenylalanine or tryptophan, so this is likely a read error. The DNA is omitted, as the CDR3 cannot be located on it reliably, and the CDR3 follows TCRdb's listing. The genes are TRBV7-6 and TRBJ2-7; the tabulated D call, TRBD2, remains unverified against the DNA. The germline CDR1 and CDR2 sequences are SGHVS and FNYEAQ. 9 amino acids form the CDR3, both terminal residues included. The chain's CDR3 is CASSFPPAG.

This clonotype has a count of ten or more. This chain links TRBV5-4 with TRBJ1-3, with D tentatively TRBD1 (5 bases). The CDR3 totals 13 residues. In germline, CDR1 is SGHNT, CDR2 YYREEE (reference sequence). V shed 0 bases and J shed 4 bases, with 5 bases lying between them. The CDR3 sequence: CASSLGQGNTIYF. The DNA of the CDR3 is TGTGCCAGCAGCTTGGGACAGGGAAACACCATATATTTT.

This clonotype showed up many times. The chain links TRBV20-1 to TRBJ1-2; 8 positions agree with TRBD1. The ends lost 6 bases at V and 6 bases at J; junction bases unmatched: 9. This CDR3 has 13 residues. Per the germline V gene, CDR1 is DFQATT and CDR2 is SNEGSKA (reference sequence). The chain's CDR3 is CSAYGQGADGYTF. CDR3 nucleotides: TGCAGTGCATATGGTCAGGGGGCCGATGGCTACACCTTC.

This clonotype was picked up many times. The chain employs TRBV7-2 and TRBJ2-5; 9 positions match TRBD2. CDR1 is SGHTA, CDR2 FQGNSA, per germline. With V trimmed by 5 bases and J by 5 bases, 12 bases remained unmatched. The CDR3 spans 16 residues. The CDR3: CASSAPVLAGKETQYF. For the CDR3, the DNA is TGTGCCAGCAGCGCCCCGGTTCTAGCGGGAAAGGAGACCCAGTACTTC.

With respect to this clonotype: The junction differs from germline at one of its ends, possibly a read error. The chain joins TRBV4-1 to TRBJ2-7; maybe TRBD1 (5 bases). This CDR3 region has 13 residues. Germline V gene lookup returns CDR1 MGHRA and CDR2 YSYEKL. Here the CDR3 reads CASSPTDSYVQYF. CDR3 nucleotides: TGCGCCAGCAGCCCGACAGACTCCTACGTGCAGTACTTC.

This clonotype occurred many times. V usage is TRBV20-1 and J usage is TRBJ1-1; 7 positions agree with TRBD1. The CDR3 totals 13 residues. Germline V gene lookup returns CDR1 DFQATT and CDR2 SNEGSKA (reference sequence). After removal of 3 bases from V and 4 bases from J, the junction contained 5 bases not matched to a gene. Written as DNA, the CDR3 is TGCAGTGCTAGGGAGGGGGCGGTCACTGAAGCTTTCTTT. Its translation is CSAREGAVTEAFF.

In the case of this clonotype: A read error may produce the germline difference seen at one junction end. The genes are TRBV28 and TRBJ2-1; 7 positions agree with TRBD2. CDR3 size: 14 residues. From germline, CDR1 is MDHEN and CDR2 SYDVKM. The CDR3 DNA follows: TGTGCCAGCAGAGGCGGGGGTCCAGACAATAAGCAGTTCTTC. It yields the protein CASRGGGPDNKQFF.

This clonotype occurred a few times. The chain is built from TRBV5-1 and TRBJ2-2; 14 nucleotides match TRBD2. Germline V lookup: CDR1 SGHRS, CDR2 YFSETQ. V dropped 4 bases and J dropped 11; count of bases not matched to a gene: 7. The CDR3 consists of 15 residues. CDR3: CASSVTSGGAVELFF. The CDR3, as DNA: TGCGCCAGCAGCGTGACTAGCGGGGGGGCCGTCGAGCTGTTTTTT.

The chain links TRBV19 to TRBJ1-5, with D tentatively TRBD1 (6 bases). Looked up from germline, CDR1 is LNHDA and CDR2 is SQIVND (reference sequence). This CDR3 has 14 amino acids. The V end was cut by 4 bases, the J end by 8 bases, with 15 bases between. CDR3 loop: CASSNSGEVEPQHF. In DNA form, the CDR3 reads TGTGCCAGTAGTAATTCAGGGGAGGTTGAGCCCCAGCATTTT.

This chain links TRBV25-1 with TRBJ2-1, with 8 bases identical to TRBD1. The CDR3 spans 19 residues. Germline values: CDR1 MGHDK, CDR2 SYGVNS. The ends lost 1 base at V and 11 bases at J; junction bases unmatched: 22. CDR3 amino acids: CASSEWKTRGQGVRAKQFF. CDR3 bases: TGTGCCAGCAGTGAATGGAAAACGCGAGGACAGGGAGTACGGGCAAAGCAGTTCTTC.

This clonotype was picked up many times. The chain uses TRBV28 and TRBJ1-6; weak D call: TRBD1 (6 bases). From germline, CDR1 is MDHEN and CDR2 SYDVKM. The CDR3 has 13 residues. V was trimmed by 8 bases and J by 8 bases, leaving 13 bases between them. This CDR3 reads CASSGVLDSPLHF. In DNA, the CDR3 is TGTGCCAGCTCAGGGGTTTTGGATTCACCCCTCCACTTT. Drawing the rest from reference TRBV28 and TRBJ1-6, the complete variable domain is DVKVTQSSRYLVKRTGEKVFLECVQDMDHENMFWYRQDPGLGLRLIYFSYDVKMKEKGDIPEGYSVSREKKERFSLILESASTNQTSMYLCASSGVLDSPLHFGNGTRLTVT.

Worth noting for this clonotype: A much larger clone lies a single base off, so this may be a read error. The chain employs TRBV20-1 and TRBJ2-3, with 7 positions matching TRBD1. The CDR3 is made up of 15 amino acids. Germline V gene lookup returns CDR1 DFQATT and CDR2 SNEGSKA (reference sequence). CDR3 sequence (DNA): TGCAGCGTTGAGCCCCCCGAAGGGGGCACAGATACGAAGTATTTT. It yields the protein CSVEPPEGGTDTKYF.

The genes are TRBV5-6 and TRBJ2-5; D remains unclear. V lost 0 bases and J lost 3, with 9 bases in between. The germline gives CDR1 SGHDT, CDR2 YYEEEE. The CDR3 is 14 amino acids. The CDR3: CASSLEGREETQYF. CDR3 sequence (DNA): TGTGCCAGCAGCTTGGAAGGACGGGAAGAGACCCAGTACTTC.

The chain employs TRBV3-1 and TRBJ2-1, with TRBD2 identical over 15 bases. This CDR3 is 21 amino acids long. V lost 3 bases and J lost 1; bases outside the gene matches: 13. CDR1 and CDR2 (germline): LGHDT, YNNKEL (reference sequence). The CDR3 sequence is CASSHSLGLAGGLGSYNEQFF. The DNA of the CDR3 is TGTGCCAGCAGCCACTCTCTAGGACTAGCGGGGGGGCTGGGTTCCTACAATGAGCAGTTCTTC.

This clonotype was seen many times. CDR3 nucleotides: TGTGCCAGCAGTGTATCTGGGGGCAATCAGCCCCAGCATTTT. Encoded protein: CASSVSGGNQPQHF. This sequence joins TRBV2 and TRBJ1-5; D is uncertain. The CDR3 is 14 amino acids. Trimming stripped 4 bases from V and 2 bases from J, with 9 bases between. Germline V gene lookup returns CDR1 SNHLY and CDR2 FYNNEI.

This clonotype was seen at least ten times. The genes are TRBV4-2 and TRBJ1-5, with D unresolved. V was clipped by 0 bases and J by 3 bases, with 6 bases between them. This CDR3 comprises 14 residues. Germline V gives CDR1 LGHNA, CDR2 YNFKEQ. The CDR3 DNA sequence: TGTGCCAGCAGCCAAGATCTGATCAATCAGCCCCAGCATTTT. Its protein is CASSQDLINQPQHF.

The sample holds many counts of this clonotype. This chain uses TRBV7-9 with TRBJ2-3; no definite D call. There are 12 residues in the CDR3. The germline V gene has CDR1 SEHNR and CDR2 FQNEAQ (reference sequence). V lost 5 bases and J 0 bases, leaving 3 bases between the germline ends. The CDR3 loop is CASSPSTDTQYF. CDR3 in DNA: TGTGCCAGCAGCCCTAGCACAGATACGCAGTATTTT. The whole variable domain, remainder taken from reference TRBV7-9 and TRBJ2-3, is DTGVSQNPRHKITKRGQNVTFRCDPISEHNRLYWYRQTLGQGPEFLTYFQNEAQLEKSRLLSDRFSAERPKGSFSTLEIQRTEQGDSAMYLCASSPSTDTQYFGPGTRLTVL.

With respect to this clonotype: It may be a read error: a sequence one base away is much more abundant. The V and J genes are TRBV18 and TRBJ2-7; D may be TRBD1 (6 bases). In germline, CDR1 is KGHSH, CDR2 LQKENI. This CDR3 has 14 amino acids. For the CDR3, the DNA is TGTGCCAGCCCACCCCCGACAGGACCCTACGAGCAGTACTTC. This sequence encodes CASPPPTGPYEQYF.

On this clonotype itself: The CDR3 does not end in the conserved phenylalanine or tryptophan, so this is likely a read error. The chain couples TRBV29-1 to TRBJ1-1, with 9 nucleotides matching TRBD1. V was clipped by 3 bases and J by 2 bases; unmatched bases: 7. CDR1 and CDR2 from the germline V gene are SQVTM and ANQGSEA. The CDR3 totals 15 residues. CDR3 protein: CSVDPGTGFNTEAFL. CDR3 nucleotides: TGCAGCGTTGACCCCGGGACAGGGTTCAACACTGAAGCTTTCTTA.

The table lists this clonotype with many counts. Here the CDR3 DNA reads TGTCACCTAGGGGAAAACGGGACTGGGGATTACAATGAGCAGTTCTTC. Protein sequence: CHLGENGTGDYNEQFF. The chain uses TRBV6-1 and TRBJ2-1; a weak D match, TRBD2 (6 bases). This CDR3 has 16 amino acids. Germline-derived CDR1 and CDR2 are MNHNS and SASEGT.